The rows below give T cell receptor beta chains drawn from one sample of a study of cytomegalovirus exposure and HLA in healthy donors. TCRdb keeps only in-frame clones here, not all; method: immunoSEQ multiplex PCR. Of about 200,000 clones in the sample, roughly an eighth were seen once. The sequenced sample was PBMCs. These receptors were collected from a man aged 50 to 60 in good health and CMV-seropositive. Each CDR3 is given with its conserved first and last residue. Each record gives: V gene, clone size, J gene, D gene, CDR3 DNA, CDR3 protein. The D gene is left open where the match is weak. The size field is filled for only some rows; it gives once, few, many or a size class.

V: TRBV5-4; size: once; J: TRBJ1-2; D: TRBD1; DNA: TGTGCCAGCAGCAGGACAGGGGGCGATGGCTACACCTTC; CDR3: CASSRTGGDGYTF
V: TRBV6-5; size: .; J: TRBJ1-4; D: .; DNA: TGTGCCAGCAGGGCCCGCGGTGCAACTAATGAAAAACTGTTTTTT; CDR3: CASRARGATNEKLFF
V: TRBV6-5; size: .; J: TRBJ2-5; D: TRBD2; DNA: TGTGCCAGCAGTTACGGGGCGGGCGGGGGTCGGCAGTACTTC; CDR3: CASSYGAGGGRQYF
V: TRBV5-1; size: few; J: TRBJ1-1; D: .; DNA: TGCGCCAGCAGCTTGTCAGGGGCCCCTAATACTGAAGCTTTCTTT; CDR3: CASSLSGAPNTEAFF
V: TRBV13; size: few; J: TRBJ2-3; D: TRBD2; DNA: TGTGCCAGCAGCCAAGAGCGGGGGGGCCTCGCAGATACGCAGTATTTT; CDR3: CASSQERGGLADTQYF
V: TRBV7-2; size: few; J: TRBJ1-2; D: .; DNA: TGTGCCACCCGCGAAGGGGGGGGCGTAGGTGGCTACACCTTC; CDR3: CATREGGGVGGYTF
V: TRBV9; size: .; J: TRBJ2-3; D: .; DNA: TGTGCCAGCAGCGGGGGCATGGGGCCTGGCACAGATACGCAGTATTTT; CDR3: CASSGGMGPGTDTQYF
V: TRBV7-2; size: few; J: TRBJ1-6; D: .; DNA: TGTGCCAGCAGCCGACAGGATCAAGAATCACCCCTCCACTTT; CDR3: CASSRQDQESPLHF
V: TRBV7-2; size: .; J: TRBJ2-2; D: TRBD2; DNA: TGTGCCAGCAGCCGAGGACTAGCGGGGGGGCTGAACACCGGGGAGCTGTTTTTT; CDR3: CASSRGLAGGLNTGELFF
V: TRBV5-1; size: few; J: TRBJ1-2; D: .; DNA: TGCGCCAGCAGCCCGGACTGGAGCTATGGCTACACCTTC; CDR3: CASSPDWSYGYTF
V: TRBV5-1; size: .; J: TRBJ2-5; D: .; DNA: TGCGCCAGCAGCGGCGACAAGAGATACCAAGAGACCCAGTACTTC; CDR3: CASSGDKRYQETQYF
V: TRBV11-2; size: few; J: TRBJ2-1; D: .; DNA: TGTGCCAGCAGCAAAAATCGACCCGAGGGTGGTGAGCAGTTCTTC; CDR3: CASSKNRPEGGEQFF
V: TRBV20-1; size: .; J: TRBJ1-4; D: .; DNA: TGCAGTGCCCACCAGTCGGAAAAACTGTTTTTT; CDR3: CSAHQSEKLFF
V: TRBV7-2; size: .; J: TRBJ2-7; D: TRBD1; DNA: TGTGCCAGCAGCCAGGACAGGGGATTTCCCTACGAGCAGTACTTC; CDR3: CASSQDRGFPYEQYF
V: TRBV7-9; size: .; J: TRBJ1-2; D: TRBD1; DNA: TGTGCCAGCAGCCCCCCCCTACAGGGGCGTTCTTCTGGCTACACCTTC; CDR3: CASSPPLQGRSSGYTF
V: TRBV7-2; size: few; J: TRBJ1-4; D: .; DNA: TGTGCCAGCAGCTTAGCCATAGGACTGACCGAAAAACTGTTTTTT; CDR3: CASSLAIGLTEKLFF
V: TRBV28; size: few; J: TRBJ1-3; D: TRBD1; DNA: TGTGCCAGCAGTCCTACAGGGGTGGAAGACACCATATATTTT; CDR3: CASSPTGVEDTIYF
V: TRBV18; size: .; J: TRBJ1-2; D: TRBD1; DNA: TGTGCCAGCTCACTACGGACAGGGTTAAAATATGGCTACACCTTC; CDR3: CASSLRTGLKYGYTF
V: TRBV18; size: .; J: TRBJ1-6; D: TRBD1; DNA: TGTGCCAGCTCCCCAGGGACAGGGGGGTCACCCCTCCACTTT; CDR3: CASSPGTGGSPLHF
V: TRBV6-1; size: few; J: TRBJ1-2; D: .; DNA: TGTGCCAGCAGTTCCAGGGTTCCGGGCTATGGCTACACCTTC; CDR3: CASSSRVPGYGYTF
V: TRBV5-1; size: .; J: TRBJ1-2; D: TRBD1; DNA: TGCGCCAGCAGCTCCGGACAGGGCAGTTTCGACAGCTACACCTTC; CDR3: CASSSGQGSFDSYTF
V: TRBV2; size: .; J: TRBJ2-1; D: TRBD2; DNA: TGTGCCAGCAGCTCGGGAGGGAATGAGCAGTTCTTC; CDR3: CASSSGGNEQFF
V: TRBV7-8; size: .; J: TRBJ1-6; D: TRBD1; DNA: TGTGCCAGCAGAGTCGGGACAGGGGAAAATTCACCCCTCCACTTT; CDR3: CASRVGTGENSPLHF
V: TRBV4-3; size: .; J: TRBJ1-6; D: .; DNA: TGCGCCAGCAGCCAAGAAGGAGATAATTCACCCCTCCACTTT; CDR3: CASSQEGDNSPLHF
V: TRBV30; size: few; J: TRBJ1-2; D: .; DNA: TGTGCCTGGAGTGTGGCATATTATGGCTACACCTTC; CDR3: CAWSVAYYGYTF
V: TRBV5-1; size: .; J: TRBJ2-3; D: .; DNA: TGCGCCAGCAGCACCTGGGACTCCACAGATACGCAGTATTTT; CDR3: CASSTWDSTDTQYF
V: TRBV5-1; size: few; J: TRBJ1-3; D: .; DNA: TGCGCCAGCAGCTTGACAGCTGCATCTGGAAACACCATATATTTT; CDR3: CASSLTAASGNTIYF
V: TRBV5-1; size: few; J: TRBJ2-2; D: .; DNA: TGCGCCAGCAGCACTCACACCGGGGAGCTGTTTTTT; CDR3: CASSTHTGELFF
V: TRBV7-8; size: .; J: TRBJ1-2; D: .; DNA: TGTGCCAGCAGCGGAGGGGTGTCGGGGGGCGCGTATGGCTACACCTTC; CDR3: CASSGGVSGGAYGYTF
V: TRBV5-1; size: .; J: TRBJ1-5; D: .; DNA: TGCGCCAGCAGCTTGGCCGGGGAGGACGGTCAGCCCCAGCATTTT; CDR3: CASSLAGEDGQPQHF
V: TRBV7-9; size: .; J: TRBJ2-7; D: .; DNA: TGTGCCAGCAGCTTCGCAGGGGCCAGCTCCTACGAGCAGTACTTC; CDR3: CASSFAGASSYEQYF